The source of this T cell receptor (beta chain) is a study of blood T cell repertoires in COVID-19. Study-wide context: Sample material is recorded as cDNA or gDNA derived from T cells, B-cell-depleted T cells, or PBMCs.

With 6 bases clipped from V and 4 bases from J, the junction kept 3 bases outside the gene matches. Germline V gene data show CDR1 as SNHLY and CDR2 as FYNNEI. The CDR3 has 14 residues. Source study methods: Reference gene primer amplification in the assay estimated nucleated cell counts. The repertoire was sequenced with immunoSEQ multiplex PCR; TCRdb's copy has only in-frame clones and lacks some. That table gives V, J and clone size, and the DNA gave D and trimming. The sample contains around 250,000 clones, approximately 85% of which appear only once. The receptor was derived from a middle-aged man with active or convalescent COVID-19. Sequencing was done on a sample of peripheral blood. The V and J genes are TRBV2 and TRBJ2-2; 9 bases match TRBD1. The CDR3 DNA is TGTGCCAGCAGCTGGACAGGGGCCACCGGGGAGCTGTTTTTT. It is translated as CASSWTGATGELFF.